This TCR beta chain was recovered during a study of regulatory T cells in long-lasting Graves disease. With iRepertoire HTBI primers and Arm-PCR of CDR3 regions, TCR beta libraries were built. Each CDR3 protein gets one entry after TCRdb re-called the multiplex PCR reads with MiXCR. The table records under 300,000 distinct CDR3 sequences, around 16% of them present only once. This clonotype was observed many times. Trimming removed 4 bases from V and 5 bases from J, with 18 bases in between. CDR1 and CDR2 (germline): MNHEY, SMNVEV (reference sequence). The CDR3 is 16 residues long. As to time point: newly diagnosed GD, antithyroid drugs for less than 3 months. PBMC-derived RNA was used for the TCR library.

Sequencing used peripheral blood mononuclear cells (PBMCs), obtained at new diagnosis, from a patient treated with antithyroid drugs. The TCR originated in a female donor with Graves disease. The rearrangement links TRBV27 to TRBJ2-1; D is unclear. The CDR3 protein is CASSSWLGGRNNEQFF. CDR3 DNA: TGTGCCAGCAGTTCTTGGCTCGGCGGCCGTAACAATGAGCAGTTCTTC.